These T cell receptor beta chains were read from a single sample in a study of radiation and T cells in renal cell carcinoma. The table came from immunoSEQ multiplex PCR; TCRdb's copy has only in-frame clones and leaves some out. Of roughly 170,000 clones in the sample, around 89% are singletons; the top ten hold around 11%. This specimen consisted of blood, obtained from a patient whose treatment included radiotherapy and nephrectomy. The receptor set was obtained from a woman aged 45-65 years with renal cell carcinoma. CDR3s include the opening cysteine and the closing phenylalanine or tryptophan. The order of the fields is D gene, clone size, J gene, V gene, CDR3 DNA, CDR3 protein. D genes are given only for firm matches. Rows give clone size only sometimes, using once, few, many, or a class for an expanded clone.

d_call: .
clone_size: .
j_call: TRBJ1-2
v_call: TRBV6-5
cdr3_nt: TGTGCCAGCAGCAGGGACCCGACTCCTAACTATGGCTACACCTTC
cdr3_aa: CASSRDPTPNYGYTF

d_call: .
clone_size: .
j_call: TRBJ1-4
v_call: TRBV2
cdr3_nt: TGTGCCAGCACCCTGGGGGGGGCGAACGAAAAACTGTTTTTT
cdr3_aa: CASTLGGANEKLFF

d_call: TRBD1
clone_size: .
j_call: TRBJ1-2
v_call: TRBV6-6
cdr3_nt: TGTGCCAGCAGCCCGACAGGGGGCGGACGCTATGGCTACACCTTC
cdr3_aa: CASSPTGGGRYGYTF

d_call: .
clone_size: .
j_call: TRBJ1-2
v_call: TRBV2
cdr3_nt: TGTGCCAGCAGTGACCGCAGGGGAGCTAAGGGCTACACCTTC
cdr3_aa: CASSDRRGAKGYTF

d_call: .
clone_size: .
j_call: TRBJ2-6
v_call: TRBV7-8
cdr3_nt: TGTGCCAGCACTACAAGACGGGCTTCTGGGGCCAACGTCCTGACTTTC
cdr3_aa: CASTTRRASGANVLTF

d_call: TRBD1
clone_size: .
j_call: TRBJ2-3
v_call: TRBV7-8
cdr3_nt: TGTGCCAGCAGCTCCTCCGGGACAGCTAGCACAGATACGCAGTATTTT
cdr3_aa: CASSSSGTASTDTQYF

d_call: TRBD2
clone_size: .
j_call: TRBJ2-1
v_call: TRBV4-1
cdr3_nt: TGCGCCAGCAGCCAAGGTTCGGGACTAGCGGACTTTAATGAGCAGTTCTTC
cdr3_aa: CASSQGSGLADFNEQFF

d_call: .
clone_size: .
j_call: TRBJ1-6
v_call: TRBV10-3
cdr3_nt: TGTGCCATCAGGAGGGACACGGGTAATTCACCCCTCCACTTT
cdr3_aa: CAIRRDTGNSPLHF

d_call: .
clone_size: once
j_call: TRBJ1-1
v_call: TRBV7-9
cdr3_nt: TGTGCCAGCAGCCCCGGGGTCGGCAGGGACACTGAAGCTTTCTTT
cdr3_aa: CASSPGVGRDTEAFF

d_call: TRBD1
clone_size: .
j_call: TRBJ1-1
v_call: TRBV5-4
cdr3_nt: TGTGCCAGCAGCTTGGGGCCAGGGGGTCTCATGAACACTGAAGCTTTCTTT
cdr3_aa: CASSLGPGGLMNTEAFF

d_call: .
clone_size: .
j_call: TRBJ1-1
v_call: TRBV4-3
cdr3_nt: TGCGCCAGCAGCCAATGGTCGGCTGTGGCCACTGAAGCTTTCTTT
cdr3_aa: CASSQWSAVATEAFF

d_call: .
clone_size: few
j_call: TRBJ1-5
v_call: TRBV7-6
cdr3_nt: TGTGCCAGCAGCCAAGGAGGGGACAATCAGCCCCAGCATTTT
cdr3_aa: CASSQGGDNQPQHF

d_call: TRBD1
clone_size: .
j_call: TRBJ1-4
v_call: TRBV5-1
cdr3_nt: TGCGCCAGCAGTAGGACAGGGACTAATGAAAAACTGTTTTTT
cdr3_aa: CASSRTGTNEKLFF

d_call: TRBD2
clone_size: .
j_call: TRBJ2-3
v_call: TRBV6-1
cdr3_nt: TGTGCCAGCAGTGAAGGACTAGCTCTTGATACGCAGTATTTT
cdr3_aa: CASSEGLALDTQYF

d_call: TRBD1
clone_size: .
j_call: TRBJ1-1
v_call: TRBV19
cdr3_nt: TGTGCCAGTAGCCGACAGGGGGACACACCTGAAGCTTTCTTT
cdr3_aa: CASSRQGDTPEAFF

d_call: TRBD2
clone_size: .
j_call: TRBJ2-5
v_call: TRBV4-1
cdr3_nt: TGCGCCAGCAGCCAAGGCGCTAGCGGGGGCAGTGTGGAGACCCAGTACTTC
cdr3_aa: CASSQGASGGSVETQYF

d_call: .
clone_size: .
j_call: TRBJ1-3
v_call: TRBV5-1
cdr3_nt: TGCGCCAGCAGCTTGGACAGCCTCTCGGGAAACACCATATATTTT
cdr3_aa: CASSLDSLSGNTIYF

d_call: .
clone_size: once
j_call: TRBJ2-7
v_call: TRBV6-5
cdr3_nt: TGTGCCAGCACCCCCTGGGAAGAGTCCTACGAGCAGTACTTC
cdr3_aa: CASTPWEESYEQYF

d_call: .
clone_size: .
j_call: TRBJ1-5
v_call: TRBV12-5
cdr3_nt: TGTGCTAGTGCTACGGGACAACAGCCCCAGCATTTT
cdr3_aa: CASATGQQPQHF

d_call: .
clone_size: .
j_call: TRBJ2-2
v_call: TRBV30
cdr3_nt: TGTGCCCAAAGAGGGGTCAGCTCGAACACCGGGGAGCTGTTTTTT
cdr3_aa: CAQRGVSSNTGELFF

d_call: .
clone_size: .
j_call: TRBJ1-1
v_call: TRBV30
cdr3_nt: TGTGCCGGAAGGGGGACTGAAGCTTTCTTT
cdr3_aa: CAGRGTEAFF

d_call: TRBD1
clone_size: .
j_call: TRBJ1-1
v_call: TRBV19
cdr3_nt: TGTGCCAGTAGTTCTGCCCGGGCGACAGGGCACACTGAAGCTTTCTTT
cdr3_aa: CASSSARATGHTEAFF

d_call: TRBD2
clone_size: once
j_call: TRBJ2-1
v_call: TRBV5-1
cdr3_nt: TGCGCCAGCAGCGGCCCGACTAAAGCGGGGGGGACCTACAATGAGCAGTTCTTC
cdr3_aa: CASSGPTKAGGTYNEQFF

d_call: TRBD1
clone_size: .
j_call: TRBJ2-5
v_call: TRBV15
cdr3_nt: TGTGCCACCAGCAGAGATCCAGACAGGGCGGAGACCCAGTACTTC
cdr3_aa: CATSRDPDRAETQYF

d_call: TRBD2
clone_size: .
j_call: TRBJ2-5
v_call: TRBV2
cdr3_nt: TGTTCCCTGGGACTAGCGGGGAAAGAGACCCAGTACTTC
cdr3_aa: CSLGLAGKETQYF

d_call: TRBD2
clone_size: .
j_call: TRBJ2-3
v_call: TRBV29-1
cdr3_nt: TGCAGCGTCCCGACTAGCGGGGGTGTAGATACGCAGTATTTT
cdr3_aa: CSVPTSGGVDTQYF

d_call: .
clone_size: .
j_call: TRBJ2-7
v_call: TRBV13
cdr3_nt: TGTGCCAGCAGCTTAGGGGTCAGGCCTCTCGAGCAGTACTTC
cdr3_aa: CASSLGVRPLEQYF

d_call: .
clone_size: .
j_call: TRBJ1-4
v_call: TRBV7-9
cdr3_nt: TGTGCCAGCACCTCCTTGGGAACCCGGTATGAAGAAAAACTGTTTTTT
cdr3_aa: CASTSLGTRYEEKLFF

d_call: TRBD2
clone_size: .
j_call: TRBJ2-3
v_call: TRBV4-3
cdr3_nt: TGCGCCAGCAGCCAAGACCGCCCTAGCGGCAGCACAGATACGCAGTATTTT
cdr3_aa: CASSQDRPSGSTDTQYF

d_call: .
clone_size: .
j_call: TRBJ1-3
v_call: TRBV19
cdr3_nt: TGTGCCAGTAGAGAACACTCTGGAAACACCATATATTTT
cdr3_aa: CASREHSGNTIYF

d_call: .
clone_size: .
j_call: TRBJ1-3
v_call: TRBV9
cdr3_nt: TGTGCCAGCAGCGCATCCCTGATCTCTGGAAACACCATATATTTT
cdr3_aa: CASSASLISGNTIYF